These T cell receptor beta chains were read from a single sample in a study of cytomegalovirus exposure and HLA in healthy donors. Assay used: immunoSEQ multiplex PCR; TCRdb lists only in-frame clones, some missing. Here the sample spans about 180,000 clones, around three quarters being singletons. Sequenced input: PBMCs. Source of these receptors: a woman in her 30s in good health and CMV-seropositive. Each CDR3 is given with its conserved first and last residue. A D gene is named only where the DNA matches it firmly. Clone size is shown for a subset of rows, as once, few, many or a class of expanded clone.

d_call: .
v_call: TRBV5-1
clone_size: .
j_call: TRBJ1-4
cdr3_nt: TGCGCCAGCAGCATGGACAGCTTAACTAATGAAAAACTGTTTTTT
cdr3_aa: CASSMDSLTNEKLFF

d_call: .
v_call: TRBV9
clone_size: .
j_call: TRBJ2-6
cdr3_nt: TGTGCCAGCAGCAAACAGACCTCTGGGGCCAACGTCCTGACTTTC
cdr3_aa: CASSKQTSGANVLTF

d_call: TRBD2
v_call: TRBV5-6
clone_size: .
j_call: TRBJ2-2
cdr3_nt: TGTGCCAGCACCCGCGACGGGGGGGCCAGCGGGGAGCTGTTTTTT
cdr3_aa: CASTRDGGASGELFF

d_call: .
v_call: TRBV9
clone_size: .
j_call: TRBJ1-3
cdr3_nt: TGTGCCAGCAGCCCGGGAAAGGGTGGAAACACCATATATTTT
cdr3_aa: CASSPGKGGNTIYF

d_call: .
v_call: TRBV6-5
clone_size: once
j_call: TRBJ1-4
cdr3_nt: TGTGCCAGCAGTTACGGGCAGGGTATAGAAAAACTGTTTTTT
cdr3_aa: CASSYGQGIEKLFF

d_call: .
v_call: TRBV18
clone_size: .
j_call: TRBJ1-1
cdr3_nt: TGTGCCAGCTCACCACAGGGAGGAGGAGACACTGAAGCTTTCTTT
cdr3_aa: CASSPQGGGDTEAFF

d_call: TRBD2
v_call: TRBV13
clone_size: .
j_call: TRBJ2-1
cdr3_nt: TGTGCCAGCAGCTTACGACGGGGGGCCTACAATGAGCAGTTCTTC
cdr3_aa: CASSLRRGAYNEQFF

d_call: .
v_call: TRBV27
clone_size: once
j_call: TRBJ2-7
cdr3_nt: TGTGCCAGCAGTTTTTTAGGGGGCGAGCAGTACTTC
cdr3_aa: CASSFLGGEQYF

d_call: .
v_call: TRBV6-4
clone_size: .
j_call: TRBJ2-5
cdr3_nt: TGTGCCAGCAGTGACTGGAGGTTCCAAGAGACCCAGTACTTC
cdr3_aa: CASSDWRFQETQYF

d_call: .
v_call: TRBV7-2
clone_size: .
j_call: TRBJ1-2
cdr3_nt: TGTGCCAGCAGCTCCGGTTCAGGGGTAGCTGGCTACACCTTC
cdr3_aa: CASSSGSGVAGYTF

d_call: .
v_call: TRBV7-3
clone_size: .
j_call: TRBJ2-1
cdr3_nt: TGTGCCAGCAGCTTAGGATCGGGGAATGAGCAGTTCTTC
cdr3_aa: CASSLGSGNEQFF

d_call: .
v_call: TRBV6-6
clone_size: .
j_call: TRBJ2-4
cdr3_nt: TGTGCCAGCAGTTACGGACAAGCCAAAAACATTCAGTACTTC
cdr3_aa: CASSYGQAKNIQYF

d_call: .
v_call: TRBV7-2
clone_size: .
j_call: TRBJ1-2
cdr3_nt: TGTGCCAGCAGCTTACGACAGGCTTCAACCTATGGCTACACCTTC
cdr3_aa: CASSLRQASTYGYTF

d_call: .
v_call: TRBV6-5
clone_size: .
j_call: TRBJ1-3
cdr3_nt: TGTGCCAGCAGTTACTCCGACACTCTCTCTGGAAACACCATATATTTT
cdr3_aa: CASSYSDTLSGNTIYF

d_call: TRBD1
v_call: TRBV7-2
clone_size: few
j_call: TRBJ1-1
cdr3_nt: TGTGCCAGCAGCTCGACAGGGGGCGCAACTGAAGCTTTCTTT
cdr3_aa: CASSSTGGATEAFF

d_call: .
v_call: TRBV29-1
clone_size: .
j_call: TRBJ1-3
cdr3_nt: TGCAGCGTTGAACACAGGGAAGGAAACACCATATATTTT
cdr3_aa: CSVEHREGNTIYF

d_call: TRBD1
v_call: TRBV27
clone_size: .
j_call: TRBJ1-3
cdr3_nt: TGTGCCAGCAGTTCCTCGGGACAGGAGACTTTCTCTGGAAACACCATATATTTT
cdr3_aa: CASSSSGQETFSGNTIYF